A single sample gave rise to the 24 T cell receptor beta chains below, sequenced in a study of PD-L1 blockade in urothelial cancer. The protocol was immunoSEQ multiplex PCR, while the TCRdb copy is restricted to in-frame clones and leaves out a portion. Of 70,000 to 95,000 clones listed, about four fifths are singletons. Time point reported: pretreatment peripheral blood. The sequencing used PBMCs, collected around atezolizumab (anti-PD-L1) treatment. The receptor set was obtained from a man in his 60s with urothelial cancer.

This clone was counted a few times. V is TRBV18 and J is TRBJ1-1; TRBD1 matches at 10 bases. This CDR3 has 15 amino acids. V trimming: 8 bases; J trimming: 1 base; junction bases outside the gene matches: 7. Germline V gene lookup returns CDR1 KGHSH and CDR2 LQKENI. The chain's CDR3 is CASSPTGGRNTEAFF. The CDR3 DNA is TGTGCCAGCAGCCCGACAGGGGGCCGGAACACTGAAGCTTTCTTT.

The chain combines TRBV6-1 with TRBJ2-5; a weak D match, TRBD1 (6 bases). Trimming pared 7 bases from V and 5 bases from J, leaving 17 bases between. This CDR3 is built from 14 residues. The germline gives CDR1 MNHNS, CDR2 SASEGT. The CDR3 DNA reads TGTGCCAGCAAAACCCTAGAGGGGGTGGAGACCCAGTACTTC. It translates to CASKTLEGVETQYF.

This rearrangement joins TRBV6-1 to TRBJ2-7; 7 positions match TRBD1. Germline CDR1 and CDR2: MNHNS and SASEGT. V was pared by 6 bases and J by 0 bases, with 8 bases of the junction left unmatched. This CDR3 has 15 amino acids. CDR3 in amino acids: CASRDTQGISYEQYF. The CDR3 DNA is TGTGCCAGCAGAGACACACAGGGGATCTCCTACGAGCAGTACTTC.

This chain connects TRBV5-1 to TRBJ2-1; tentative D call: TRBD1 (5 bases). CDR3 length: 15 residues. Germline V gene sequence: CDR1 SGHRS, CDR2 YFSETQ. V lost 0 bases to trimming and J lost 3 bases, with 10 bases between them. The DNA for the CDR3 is TGCGCCAGCAGCTTGGGACAGATCAACTACAATGAGCAGTTCTTC. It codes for CASSLGQINYNEQFF. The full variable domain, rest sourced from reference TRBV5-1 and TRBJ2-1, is KAGVTQTPRYLIKTRGQQVTLSCSPISGHRSVSWYQQTPGQGLQFLFEYFSETQRNKGNFPGRFSGRQFSNSRSEMNVSTLELGDSALYLCASSLGQINYNEQFFGPGTRLTVL.

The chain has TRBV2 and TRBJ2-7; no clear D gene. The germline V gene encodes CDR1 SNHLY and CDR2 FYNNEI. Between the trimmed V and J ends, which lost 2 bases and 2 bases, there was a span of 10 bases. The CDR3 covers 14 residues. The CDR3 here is CASSELARPYEQYF. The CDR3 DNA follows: TGTGCCAGCAGTGAATTGGCGAGGCCCTACGAGCAGTACTTC.

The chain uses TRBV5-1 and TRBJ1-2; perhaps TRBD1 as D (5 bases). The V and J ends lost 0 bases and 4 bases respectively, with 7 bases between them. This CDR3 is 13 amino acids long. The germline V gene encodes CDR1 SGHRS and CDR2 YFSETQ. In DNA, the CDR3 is TGCGCCAGCAGCTTGGCCAGGGCCTATGGCTACACCTTC. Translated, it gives CASSLARAYGYTF.

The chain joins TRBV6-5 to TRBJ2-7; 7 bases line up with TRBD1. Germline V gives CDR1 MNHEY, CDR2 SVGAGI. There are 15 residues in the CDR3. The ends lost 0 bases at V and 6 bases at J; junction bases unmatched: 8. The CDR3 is CASSYSAGGPSEQYF. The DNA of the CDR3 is TGTGCCAGCAGTTACTCGGCAGGGGGTCCAAGCGAGCAGTACTTC.

The CDR3 region is CASSGVGGSSYEQYF. CDR3 DNA sequence: TGTGCCAGCAGTGGCGTGGGGGGAAGCTCCTACGAGCAGTACTTC. The chain links TRBV6-5 to TRBJ2-7; weak D call: TRBD2 (6 bases). Per the germline V gene, CDR1 is MNHEY and CDR2 is SVGAGI. CDR3 length equals 15 residues. With 5 bases removed from V and 0 bases from J, the gap between germline ends came to 14 bases.

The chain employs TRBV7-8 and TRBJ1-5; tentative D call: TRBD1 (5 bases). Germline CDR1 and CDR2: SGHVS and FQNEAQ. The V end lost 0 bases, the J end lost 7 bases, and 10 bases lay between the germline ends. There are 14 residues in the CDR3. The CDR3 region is CASSLADSLQPQHF. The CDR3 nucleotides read TGTGCCAGCAGCTTAGCCGACAGTCTGCAGCCCCAGCATTTT. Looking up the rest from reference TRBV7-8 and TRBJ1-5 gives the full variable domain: GAGVSQSPRYKVAKRGQDVALRCDPISGHVSLFWYQQALGQGPEFLTYFQNEAQLDKSGLPSDRFFAERPEGSVSTLKIQRTQQEDSAVYLCASSLADSLQPQHFGDGTRLSIL.

For the CDR3, the DNA is TGCAGTGCTAGAGGTCAGAGGGGCTACACCTTC. Protein product: CSARGQRGYTF. V and J are TRBV20-1 and TRBJ1-2; no clear D gene. The germline V and J ends were trimmed by 1 base and 8 bases, with 8 bases remaining between them. CDR1 and CDR2 from the germline V gene are DFQATT and SNEGSKA (reference sequence). The CDR3 is made up of 11 amino acids.

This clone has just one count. The CDR3 region is CATSRDWTDSNYGYTF. CDR3 DNA sequence: TGTGCCACCAGCAGAGACTGGACGGACTCTAACTATGGCTACACCTTC. The V call is TRBV15, the J call TRBJ1-2; D uncertain. CDR3 length: 16 residues. Trimming removed 0 bases at V and 0 bases at J, with 11 bases between. Germline V gene data show CDR1 as LNHNV and CDR2 as YYDKDF (reference sequence).

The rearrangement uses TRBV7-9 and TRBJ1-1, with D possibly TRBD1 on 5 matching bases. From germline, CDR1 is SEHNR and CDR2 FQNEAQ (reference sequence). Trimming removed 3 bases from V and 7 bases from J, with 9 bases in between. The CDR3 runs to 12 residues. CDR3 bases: TGTGCCAGCAGCTTGCAGGGTTATGAAGCTTTCTTT. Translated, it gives CASSLQGYEAFF.

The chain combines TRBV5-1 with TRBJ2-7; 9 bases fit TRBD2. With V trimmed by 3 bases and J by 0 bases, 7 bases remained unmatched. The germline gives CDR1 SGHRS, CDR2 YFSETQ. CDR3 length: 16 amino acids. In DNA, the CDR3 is TGCGCCAGCAGCTGGGGCCTACTAGCGGGCTCCTACGAGCAGTACTTC. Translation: CASSWGLLAGSYEQYF.

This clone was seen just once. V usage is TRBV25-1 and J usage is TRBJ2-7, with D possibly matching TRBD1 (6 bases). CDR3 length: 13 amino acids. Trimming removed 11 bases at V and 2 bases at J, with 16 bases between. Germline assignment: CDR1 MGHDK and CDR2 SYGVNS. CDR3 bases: TGTGCCTCTAGGGGGTCGCAACCCTACGAGCAGTACTTC. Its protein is CASRGSQPYEQYF.

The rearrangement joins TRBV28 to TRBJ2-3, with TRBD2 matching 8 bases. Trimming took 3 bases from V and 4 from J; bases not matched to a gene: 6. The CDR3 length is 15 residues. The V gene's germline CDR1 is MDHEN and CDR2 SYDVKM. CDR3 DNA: TGTGCCAGCAGTTTTCACGGGAGGGCCGCAGATACGCAGTATTTT. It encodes CASSFHGRAADTQYF.

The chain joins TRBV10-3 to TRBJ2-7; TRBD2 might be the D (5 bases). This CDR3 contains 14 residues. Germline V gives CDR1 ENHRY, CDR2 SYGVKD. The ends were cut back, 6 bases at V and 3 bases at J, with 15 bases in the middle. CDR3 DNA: TGTGCCATCAGGGACTCCGGGAAGAACTACGAGCAGTACTTC. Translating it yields CAIRDSGKNYEQYF.

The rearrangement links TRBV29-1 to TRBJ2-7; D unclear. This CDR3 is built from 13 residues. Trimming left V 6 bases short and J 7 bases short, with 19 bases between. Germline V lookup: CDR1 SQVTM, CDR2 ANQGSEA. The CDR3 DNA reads TGCAGCGTCATCCCTTCATCCGGGTGGGAGCAGTACTTC. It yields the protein CSVIPSSGWEQYF.

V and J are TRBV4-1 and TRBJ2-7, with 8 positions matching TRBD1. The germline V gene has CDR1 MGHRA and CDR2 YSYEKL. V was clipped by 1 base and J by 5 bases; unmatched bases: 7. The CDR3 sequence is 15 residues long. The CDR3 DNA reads TGCGCCAGCAGCCAAGGGACAGGGTTTATCGACGAGCAGTACTTC. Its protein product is CASSQGTGFIDEQYF.

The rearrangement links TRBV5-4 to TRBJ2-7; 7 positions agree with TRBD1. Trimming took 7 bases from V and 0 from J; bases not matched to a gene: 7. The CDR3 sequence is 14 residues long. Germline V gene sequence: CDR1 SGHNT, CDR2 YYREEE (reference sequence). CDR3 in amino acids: CASGTEVFSYEQYF. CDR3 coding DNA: TGTGCCAGCGGGACAGAGGTTTTCTCCTACGAGCAGTACTTC.

CDR3 loop: CASSQVAAPSGANVLTF. DNA of the CDR3: TGCGCCAGCAGCCAAGTAGCAGCCCCCTCTGGGGCCAACGTCCTGACTTTC. The V call is TRBV4-1, the J call TRBJ2-6; D is undetermined. The V gene lost 1 base and the J gene lost 0 bases, with 10 bases spanning the gap. This CDR3 has 17 amino acids. From germline, CDR1 is MGHRA and CDR2 YSYEKL.

The CDR3 coding sequence is TGCGCCAGCAGTATCACCCCCGGGACAGGTATCTCTTTCTTT. This sequence encodes CASSITPGTGISFF. The chain links TRBV5-1 to TRBJ1-1, with 8 bases matching TRBD1. After removal of 5 bases from V and 12 bases from J, the junction contained 15 bases not matched to a gene. Germline-derived CDR1 and CDR2 are SGHRS and YFSETQ. The CDR3 sequence is 14 residues long.

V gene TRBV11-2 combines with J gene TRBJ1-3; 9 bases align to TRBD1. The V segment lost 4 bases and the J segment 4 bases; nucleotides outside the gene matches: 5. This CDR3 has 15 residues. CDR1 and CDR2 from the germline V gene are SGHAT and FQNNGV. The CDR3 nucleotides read TGTGCCAGCAGCTCGGGGACAGGGAGGGGAAACACCATATATTTT. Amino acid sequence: CASSSGTGRGNTIYF.

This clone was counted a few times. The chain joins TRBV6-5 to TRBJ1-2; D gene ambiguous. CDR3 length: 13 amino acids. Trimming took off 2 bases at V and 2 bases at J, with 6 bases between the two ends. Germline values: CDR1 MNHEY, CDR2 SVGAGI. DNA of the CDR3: TGTGCCAGCAGTTACACAGCCAACTATGGCTACACCTTC. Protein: CASSYTANYGYTF.

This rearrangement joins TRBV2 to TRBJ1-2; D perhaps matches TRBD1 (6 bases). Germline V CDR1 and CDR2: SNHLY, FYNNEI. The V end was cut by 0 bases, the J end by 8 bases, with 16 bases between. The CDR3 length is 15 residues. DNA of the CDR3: TGTGCCAGCAGTGAAGCGCTTCGGCAGGGGCAAGGCTACACCTTC. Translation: CASSEALRQGQGYTF.